This passage covers 17 T cell receptor beta chains from one sample sequenced in a study of blood T cell repertoires in COVID-19. Sequenced by immunoSEQ multiplex PCR; TCRdb stores in-frame clones only, minus some. The table includes 110,000 or so clones, approximately 80% detected once. Sequenced: peripheral blood. These receptors were obtained from a woman in her seventies with acute or convalescent COVID-19.

The chain links TRBV5-1 to TRBJ1-1; no definite D call. The CDR3 runs 17 residues. Trimming removed 0 bases from V and 0 bases from J, with 15 bases in between. Looked up from germline, CDR1 is SGHRS and CDR2 is YFSETQ. The CDR3 here is CASSLEPREFMNTEAFF. As DNA, the CDR3 is TGCGCCAGCAGCTTGGAACCCCGGGAATTTATGAACACTGAAGCTTTCTTT.

This chain joins TRBV2 and TRBJ2-7; D unclear. Trimming cost V 2 bases and J 5 bases, with 4 bases left between them. CDR3 length: 11 amino acids. Per the germline V gene, CDR1 is SNHLY and CDR2 is FYNNEI. Here the CDR3 DNA reads TGTGCCAGCAGTGAACCGGACGAGCAGTACTTC. Translated, it gives CASSEPDEQYF.

The chain couples TRBV7-2 to TRBJ2-7, with a tentative D call TRBD2 (6 bases). CDR3 length equals 15 residues. Between the trimmed V and J ends, which lost 1 base and 9 bases, there was a span of 19 bases. The germline CDR1 and CDR2 sequences are SGHTA and FQGNSA. CDR3 DNA: TGTGCCAGCAGCTTAGGGAGGGTCCCTCCTCAGGGGCAGTACTTC. As protein: CASSLGRVPPQGQYF.

The CDR3 region is CASSLVGDSHTDTQYF. The CDR3 nucleotides are TGTGCCAGCAGCTTAGTCGGGGACTCCCACACAGATACGCAGTATTTT. The V call is TRBV7-9, the J call TRBJ2-3, with a tentative D call TRBD2 (6 bases). Trimming stripped 1 base from V and 2 bases from J, with 13 bases between. CDR3 length: 16 residues. Germline CDR1 and CDR2: SEHNR and FQNEAQ (reference sequence).

The genes are TRBV27 and TRBJ2-7; D is undetermined. V dropped 0 bases and J dropped 3 bases, with 9 bases sitting between them. The CDR3 extends over 14 amino acids. Germline loops: CDR1 MNHEY, CDR2 SMNVEV (reference sequence). The DNA of the CDR3 is TGTGCCAGCAGTTTATCCCCCCTAGGCTACGAGCAGTACTTC. This codes for CASSLSPLGYEQYF.

This clone was seen just once. The chain couples TRBV28 to TRBJ2-7; TRBD1 matches at 7 bases. Germline trimming cut 3 bases from V and 4 bases from J; bases unmatched to any gene: 9. From germline, CDR1 is MDHEN and CDR2 SYDVKM. The CDR3 covers 15 residues. In nucleotides, the CDR3 is TGTGCCAGCAGTTTTTCCCCAGGGGGTCAGTACGAGCAGTACTTC. Protein: CASSFSPGGQYEQYF.

This clone was seen once. One end of the junction does not line up with germline, which may come from a read error. This chain joins TRBV7-9 and TRBJ2-5; D ambiguous. This CDR3 is built from 10 residues. CDR1 is SEHNR and CDR2 is FQNEAQ in the germline V gene (reference sequence). The CDR3 loop is CASGYETQYF. CDR3 DNA sequence: TGCGCATCGGGTTACGAGACCCAGTACTTC.

This clone was seen a single time. The chain is built from TRBV5-1 and TRBJ1-1; tentatively, D is TRBD1 (5 bases). CDR1 is SGHRS, CDR2 YFSETQ, per germline. The CDR3 has 13 amino acids. The V gene lost 0 bases and the J gene lost 7 bases, with 10 bases spanning the gap. DNA of the CDR3: TGCGCCAGCAGCTTGGCAGGGATAGGTGAAGCTTTCTTT. Translating it yields CASSLAGIGEAFF. The full variable domain, rest sourced from reference TRBV5-1 and TRBJ1-1, is KAGVTQTPRYLIKTRGQQVTLSCSPISGHRSVSWYQQTPGQGLQFLFEYFSETQRNKGNFPGRFSGRQFSNSRSEMNVSTLELGDSALYLCASSLAGIGEAFFGQGTRLTVV.

CDR3 amino acids: CASRPQGTDTQYF. Here the CDR3 DNA reads TGTGCCAGCAGACCCCAGGGGACAGATACGCAGTATTTT. The rearrangement joins TRBV28 to TRBJ2-3; D might be TRBD1 (6 bases). Trimming left V 6 bases short and J 3 bases short, with 10 bases between. From germline, CDR1 is MDHEN and CDR2 SYDVKM. The length of the CDR3 is 13 residues.

J is TRBJ1-6 and V is TRBV12-3 or TRBV12-4; D remains ambiguous. V shed 1 base and J shed 7 bases, with 5 bases lying between them. CDR3 length equals 13 residues. CDR3 protein: CASSLVANSPLHF. CDR3 in DNA: TGTGCCAGCAGTTTAGTGGCCAATTCACCCCTCCACTTT.

V and J are TRBV28 and TRBJ1-2, with TRBD1 matching over 7 bases. The CDR3 is made up of 15 amino acids. Germline CDR1 reads MDHEN; CDR2 reads SYDVKM. The ends lost 5 bases at V and 0 bases at J; junction bases unmatched: 6. DNA of the CDR3: TGTGCCAGCAGTCTAAACAGGGGCGCTAACTATGGCTACACCTTC. It specifies CASSLNRGANYGYTF.

This chain uses TRBV6-5 with TRBJ2-7, with 9 positions matching TRBD1. Germline V gives CDR1 MNHEY, CDR2 SVGAGI. The CDR3 consists of 14 residues. V lost 6 bases and J lost 0; bases outside the gene matches: 3. The CDR3 nucleotides read TGTGCCAGCAGACGGGACAGGGACTCCTACGAGCAGTACTTC. Its translation is CASRRDRDSYEQYF.

The chain uses TRBV19 and TRBJ1-5, with no clear D. V was pared by 9 bases and J by 0 bases, with 12 bases between. The CDR3 sequence is 14 residues long. Germline lookup yields CDR1 LNHDA and CDR2 SQIVND (reference sequence). CDR3 region: CARRHKYSNQPQHF. The CDR3 coding sequence is TGTGCCAGGCGACATAAGTATAGCAATCAGCCCCAGCATTTT.

The V and J genes are TRBV7-2 and TRBJ1-6; 7 nucleotides match TRBD1. Germline lookup yields CDR1 SGHTA and CDR2 FQGNSA. The CDR3 runs 14 residues. V lost 4 bases to trimming and J lost 10 bases; unmatched junction nucleotides: 7. CDR3: CASSSTGQSSPLHF. In DNA form, the CDR3 reads TGTGCCAGCAGCTCAACGGGACAGAGCTCACCCCTCCACTTT.

This chain joins TRBV7-9 and TRBJ1-1; TRBD1 aligns across 7 bases. This CDR3 is built from 16 residues. CDR1 SEHNR and CDR2 FQNEAQ come from the germline V gene (reference sequence). The V and J ends lost 5 bases and 0 bases, in that order; junction bases with no gene match: 9. The CDR3, as DNA: TGTGCCAGCAGCCCCGGACAGGTACCTATGAACACTGAAGCTTTCTTT. This gives the protein CASSPGQVPMNTEAFF.

V gene TRBV19 combines with J gene TRBJ2-5, with D perhaps matching TRBD2 (5 bases). The CDR3 contains 16 residues. The germline V gene encodes CDR1 LNHDA and CDR2 SQIVND (reference sequence). V lost 2 bases, J lost 4 bases, and 17 bases lay in between. The CDR3 region has the DNA TGTGCCAGTAGTATACTTCACCGGGAAGAGGTAGAGACCCAGTACTTC. This gives the protein CASSILHREEVETQYF. The whole variable domain, filled in from reference TRBV19 and TRBJ2-5, reads DGGITQSPKYLFRKEGQNVTLSCEQNLNHDAMYWYRQDPGQGLRLIYYSQIVNDFQKGDIAEGYSVSREKKESFPLTVTSAQKNPTAFYLCASSILHREEVETQYFGPGTRLLVL.

This clone was seen more than once but under ten times. The chain recombines TRBV19 with TRBJ2-7; TRBD1 agrees at 8 bases. Trimming took 2 bases from V and 1 from J; bases not matched to a gene: 7. Germline CDR1 LNHDA, CDR2 SQIVND (reference sequence). The CDR3 contains 16 residues. DNA for the CDR3: TGTGCCAGTAGTATAAGGGCTCGGGACAGGTCCTACGAGCAGTACTTC. Amino acids: CASSIRARDRSYEQYF.